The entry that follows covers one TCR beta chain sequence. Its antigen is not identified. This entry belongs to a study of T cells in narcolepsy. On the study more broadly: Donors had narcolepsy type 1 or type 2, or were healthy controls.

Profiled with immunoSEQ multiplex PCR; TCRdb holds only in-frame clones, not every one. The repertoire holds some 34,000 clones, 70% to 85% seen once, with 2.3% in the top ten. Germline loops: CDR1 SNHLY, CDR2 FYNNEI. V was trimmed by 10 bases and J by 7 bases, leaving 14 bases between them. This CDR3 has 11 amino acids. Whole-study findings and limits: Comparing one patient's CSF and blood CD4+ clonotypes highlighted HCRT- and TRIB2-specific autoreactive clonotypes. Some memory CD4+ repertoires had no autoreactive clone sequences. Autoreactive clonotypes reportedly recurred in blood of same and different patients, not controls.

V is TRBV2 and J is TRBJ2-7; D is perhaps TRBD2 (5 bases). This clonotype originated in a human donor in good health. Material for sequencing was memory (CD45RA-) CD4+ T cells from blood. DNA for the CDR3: TGTGCCACCGCGAATGAGGGAGAGCAGTACTTC. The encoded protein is CATANEGEQYF.